This TCR beta chain was captured in a study of Ad26.COV2.S vaccination and SARS-CoV-2 variants. Study-wide background: Trial arm assignment for the donor was COV1001 Ad26.COV2.S. The vaccine Ad26.COV2.S was put into the muscle once, or twice with 56 days between. Study-level findings and limits: Measurement of non-spike TCR breadth gave similar results in vaccine and placebo recipients. Placebo recipients trailed vaccine recipients in spike-specific TCR breadth.

A word on this clone: Antigen specificity is unknown.

Profiled with immunoSEQ multiplex PCR; TCRdb holds only in-frame clones, not every one. The data show 380,000 or so clones, less than 90% seen once. The CDR3 totals 13 residues. The V end was cut by 0 bases, the J end by 4 bases, with 4 bases between. Germline lookup yields CDR1 SGDLS and CDR2 YYNGEE. Treatment noted: roughly 20 received Ad26.COV2.S at low or high dose, single or two shots; about 5 received placebo; per-sample allocation not given. Sampling was done on day 63 after the first vaccine or placebo injection. The sequenced sample was peripheral blood, obtained in a trial of Ad26.COV2.S vaccine versus placebo. The receptor was derived from a person aged 18-60 years who received the Ad26.COV2.S COVID-19 vaccine or a placebo. The chain couples TRBV9 to TRBJ1-4; D is uncertain. The CDR3 DNA reads TGTGCCAGCAGCGTAGAACTTAATGAAAAACTGTTTTTT. The encoded protein is CASSVELNEKLFF.